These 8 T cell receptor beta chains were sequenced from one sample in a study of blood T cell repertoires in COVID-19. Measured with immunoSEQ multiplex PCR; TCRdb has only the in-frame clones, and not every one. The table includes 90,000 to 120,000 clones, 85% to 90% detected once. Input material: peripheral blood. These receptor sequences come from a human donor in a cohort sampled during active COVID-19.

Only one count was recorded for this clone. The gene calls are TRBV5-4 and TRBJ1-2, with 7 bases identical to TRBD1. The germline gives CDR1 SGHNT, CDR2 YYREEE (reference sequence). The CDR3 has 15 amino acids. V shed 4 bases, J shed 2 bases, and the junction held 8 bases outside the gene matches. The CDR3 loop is CASSRGQEVNYGYTF. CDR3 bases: TGTGCCAGCAGCCGCGGACAGGAAGTCAACTATGGCTACACCTTC.

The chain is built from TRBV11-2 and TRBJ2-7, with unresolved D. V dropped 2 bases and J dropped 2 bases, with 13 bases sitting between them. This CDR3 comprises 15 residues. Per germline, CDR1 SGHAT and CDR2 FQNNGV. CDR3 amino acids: CASSLSRDIAYEQYF. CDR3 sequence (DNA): TGTGCCAGCAGCTTAAGTCGAGACATCGCCTACGAGCAGTACTTC.

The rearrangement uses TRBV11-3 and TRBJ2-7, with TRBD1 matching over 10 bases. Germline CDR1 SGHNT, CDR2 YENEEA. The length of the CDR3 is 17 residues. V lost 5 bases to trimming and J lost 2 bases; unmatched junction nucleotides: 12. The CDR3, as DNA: TGTGCCAGCAGCCGGCGGGACAGGGGTCACCGGGCCTACGAGCAGTACTTC. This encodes CASSRRDRGHRAYEQYF.

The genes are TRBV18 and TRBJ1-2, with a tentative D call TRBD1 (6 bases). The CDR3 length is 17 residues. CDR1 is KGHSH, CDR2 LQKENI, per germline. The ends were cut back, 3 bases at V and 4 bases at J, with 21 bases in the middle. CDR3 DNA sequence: TGTGCCAGCTCACCCCCTAGCAGCACAGGGTCGTCCTATGGCTACACCTTC. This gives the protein CASSPPSSTGSSYGYTF.

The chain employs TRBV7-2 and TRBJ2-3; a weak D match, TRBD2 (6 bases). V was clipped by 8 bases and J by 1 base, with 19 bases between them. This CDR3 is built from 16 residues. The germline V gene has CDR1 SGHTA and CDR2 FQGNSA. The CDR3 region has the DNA TGTGCCAGCTCCCTTCCCGCGGGGCGCGGCACAGATACGCAGTATTTT. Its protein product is CASSLPAGRGTDTQYF.

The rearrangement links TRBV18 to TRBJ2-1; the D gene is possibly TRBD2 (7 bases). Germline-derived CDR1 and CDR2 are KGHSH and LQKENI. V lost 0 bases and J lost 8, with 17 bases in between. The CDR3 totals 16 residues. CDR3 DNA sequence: TGTGCCAGCTCACCACCGATGACGGGGGCGGGGGATGAGCAGTTCTTC. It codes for CASSPPMTGAGDEQFF.

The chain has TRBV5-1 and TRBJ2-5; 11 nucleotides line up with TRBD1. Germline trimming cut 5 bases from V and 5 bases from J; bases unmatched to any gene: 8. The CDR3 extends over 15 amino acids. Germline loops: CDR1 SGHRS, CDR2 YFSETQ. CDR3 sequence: CASRSRDRGLETQYF. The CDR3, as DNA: TGCGCCAGCAGATCCCGGGACAGGGGGTTGGAGACCCAGTACTTC. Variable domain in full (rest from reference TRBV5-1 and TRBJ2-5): KAGVTQTPRYLIKTRGQQVTLSCSPISGHRSVSWYQQTPGQGLQFLFEYFSETQRNKGNFPGRFSGRQFSNSRSEMNVSTLELGDSALYLCASRSRDRGLETQYFGPGTRLLVL.

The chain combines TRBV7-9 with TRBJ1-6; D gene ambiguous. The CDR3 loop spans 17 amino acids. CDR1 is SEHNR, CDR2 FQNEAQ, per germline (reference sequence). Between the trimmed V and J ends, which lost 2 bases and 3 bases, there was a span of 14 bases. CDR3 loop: CASSLLYTGIYNSPLHF. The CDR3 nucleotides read TGTGCCAGCAGCTTACTTTACACCGGGATCTATAATTCACCCCTCCACTTT.